This T cell receptor beta chain was recorded in a study of blood T cell repertoires in COVID-19. The ends were cut back, 3 bases at V and 1 base at J, with 15 bases in the middle. The CDR3 contains 16 residues. From germline, CDR1 is MNHEY and CDR2 SMNVEV (reference sequence). Participants were aged about 18 to 100 years from more than 20 US areas. In the authors' methods: Amplification with reference gene primers provided the estimates of nucleated cell counts. Using immunoSEQ multiplex PCR, the repertoire was profiled, and TCRdb retains in-frame clones only, with some absent. V, J and clone size are those of that table, while D and trimming were read from the DNA. Of 300,000 to 350,000 clones listed, 65% to 90% are singletons.

Sequencing was done on a sample of PBMCs or T cells enriched from blood (not recorded which). The genes are TRBV27 and TRBJ1-1; a possible D gene is TRBD1 (6 bases). The receptor was derived from a woman aged 40 to 49 with acute COVID-19. The CDR3 DNA reads as TGTGCCAGCAGTTTCGACAGGTTGGCTTCGAACACTGAAGCTTTCTTT. This translates into CASSFDRLASNTEAFF.